The TCR beta chain under discussion was sequenced for a study of OX40 agonist ivuxolimab in advanced cancers. Study overall: The dose-escalation cohort had hepatocellular carcinoma, melanoma, renal cell or head and neck cancer.

TCRdb keeps only in-frame clones here, not all; method: immunoSEQ multiplex PCR. The sample has about 70,000 clones, roughly nine tenths seen once. The CDR3 extends over 15 amino acids. Trimming took off 1 base at V and 4 bases at J, with 10 bases between the two ends. Germline lookup yields CDR1 SGHVS and CDR2 FQNEAQ. This clone was recorded once. This receptor was obtained from an adult with an advanced solid tumor such as melanoma, head and neck, liver or kidney cancer. Sequenced material: CD4+ or CD8+ T cells sorted from blood, taken in a trial of the OX40 agonist ivuxolimab. The V and J genes are TRBV7-8 and TRBJ1-4; the D gene is possibly TRBD1 (5 bases). The CDR3 nucleotides are TGTGCCAGCAGCTTAGTTCGACAGTTTAATGAAAAACTGTTTTTT. The encoded protein is CASSLVRQFNEKLFF.